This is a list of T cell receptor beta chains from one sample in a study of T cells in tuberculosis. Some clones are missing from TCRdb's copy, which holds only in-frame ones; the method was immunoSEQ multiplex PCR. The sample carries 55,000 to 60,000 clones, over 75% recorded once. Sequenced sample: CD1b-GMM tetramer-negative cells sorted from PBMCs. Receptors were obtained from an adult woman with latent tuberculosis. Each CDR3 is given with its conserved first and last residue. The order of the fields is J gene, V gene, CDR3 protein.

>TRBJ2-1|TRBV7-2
CASSRNSGASYNEQFF
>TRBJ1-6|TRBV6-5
CASSPGQVNSPLHF
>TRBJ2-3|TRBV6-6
CASSLATSTDTQYF
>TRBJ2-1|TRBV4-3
CASSQDRGAYNEQFF
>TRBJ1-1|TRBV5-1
CASSQYPNTEAFF
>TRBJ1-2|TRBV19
CASSIDQGGWGYGYTF
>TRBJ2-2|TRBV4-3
CASSQEEAGPGELFF
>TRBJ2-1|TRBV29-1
CSVEDIAGGLNEQFF
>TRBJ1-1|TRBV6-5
CASSYWTGGGGWEAFF
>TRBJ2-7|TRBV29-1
CSAKDSTYEQYF
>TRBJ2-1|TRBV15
CATSKSLAGANNEQFF
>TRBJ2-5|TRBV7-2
CASSLVSEETQYF
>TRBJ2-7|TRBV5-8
CASSPDRGRGEQYF
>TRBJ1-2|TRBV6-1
CASSIDGAGGYTF
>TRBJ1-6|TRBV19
CASLPGGSSYNSPLHF
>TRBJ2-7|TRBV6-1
CASETAGSYEQYF
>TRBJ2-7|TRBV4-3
CASSQDTSKGVSYEQYF
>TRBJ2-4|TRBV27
CASRSGTKNIQYF
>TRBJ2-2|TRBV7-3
CASSPPLSPSGGPANTGELFF
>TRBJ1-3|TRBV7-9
CASSSHSGEGHTIYF
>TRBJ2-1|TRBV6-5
CASSPSQISYNEQFF
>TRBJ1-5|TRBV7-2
CASSLSGGDNQPQHF
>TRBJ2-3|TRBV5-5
CASIASGTLARTDTQYF
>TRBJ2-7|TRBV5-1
CASSPGQGGYEQYF
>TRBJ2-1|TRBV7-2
CASIQRGTTNEQFF
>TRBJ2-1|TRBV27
CASSSLAGGGYEQFF
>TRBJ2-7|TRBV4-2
CASSQDARVSLKYF
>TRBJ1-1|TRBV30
CACKTEMNTEAFF
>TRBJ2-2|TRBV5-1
CASSVTSGTTTGELFF
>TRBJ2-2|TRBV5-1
CASSLLQGTGGELFF
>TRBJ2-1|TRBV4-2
CASSSRLAGTYNEQFF
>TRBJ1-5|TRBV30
CAWNPGGVSNQPQHF
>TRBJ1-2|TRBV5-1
CASSFGRGPFSSYYGYTF
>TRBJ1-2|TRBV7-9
CASSSGQGANYGYTF
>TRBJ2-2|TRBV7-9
CASSLGGSNTGELFF
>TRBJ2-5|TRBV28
CASLGVRPETQYF
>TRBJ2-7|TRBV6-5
CASRPGQETYEQYF
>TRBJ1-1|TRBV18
CASSRAELTEAFF
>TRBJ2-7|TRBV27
CASSRGLGTEQYF
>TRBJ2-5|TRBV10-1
CASSEQGKQETQYF
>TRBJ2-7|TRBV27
CASSLFSGVSYEQYF
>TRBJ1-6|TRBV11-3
CASSKRDMGYNSPLHF
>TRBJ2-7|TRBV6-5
CASSYVAGELYEQYF
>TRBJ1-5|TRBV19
CASSGGVAGARNQPQHF
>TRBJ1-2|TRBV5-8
CASSFGRDYGYTF
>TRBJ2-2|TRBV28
CASSPSSLNTGELFF
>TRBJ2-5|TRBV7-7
CASSLLPKETQYF
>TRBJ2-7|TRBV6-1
CASSGGQGAFPYEQYF
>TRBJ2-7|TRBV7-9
CASSPGTFYEQYF
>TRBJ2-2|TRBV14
CASSQESWELFF
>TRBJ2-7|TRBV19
CASTGARPYEQYF
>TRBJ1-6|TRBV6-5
CASSSYTGVSPLHF
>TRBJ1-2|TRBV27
CASSLTGTVYGYTF
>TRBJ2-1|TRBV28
CASGSPLTSGKGGSYNEQFF
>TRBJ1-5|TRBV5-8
CASSRNRGSINQPQHF
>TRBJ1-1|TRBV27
CASRPQGGTEAFF
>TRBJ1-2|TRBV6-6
CASSYFASPNYGYTF
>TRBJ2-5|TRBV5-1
CASKEDFSQDETQYF
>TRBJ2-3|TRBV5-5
CASSLAWPSGSTDTQYF
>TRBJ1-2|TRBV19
CASSTYQKAKVRLYGYTF